Below are 20 T cell receptor beta chains sequenced from a single sample in a study of tumor-infiltrating lymphocytes in primary liver carcinoma. Researchers generated TCR beta cDNA from approximately 0.55 ug of total RNA, relying on a constant-region primer. Sequencing libraries for TCR beta derived from three nested multiplex PCR rounds that used slightly modified ARM-PCR. With TRBV1-TRBV30 forward primers and a C-beta reverse primer, the first two PCR rounds were run for 10 cycles each. TCRdb reprocessed the multiplex PCR reads with MiXCR, giving one entry per CDR3 protein. The table lists about 120,000 distinct CDR3 sequences, roughly 70% of them singletons. Co-extracted RNA and DNA came from around 20-30 mg of unsorted bulk tissue. Input material: tumor-adjacent normal liver tissue. These receptors all come from an older woman with primary liver carcinoma and hepatitis B virus infection.

As to this clonotype: A much larger clonotype is one base distant, so this may be a read error. CDR3 coding DNA: TGTGCCAGCAGCTTAGGGATAGGGGGCCGCTACGAGCAGTACTTC. This gives the protein CASSLGIGGRYEQYF. This sequence joins TRBV7-9 and TRBJ2-7, with 7 bases identical to TRBD1. The CDR3 loop spans 15 amino acids. The V and J ends lost 1 base and 3 bases, in that order; junction bases with no gene match: 6. Per germline, CDR1 SEHNR and CDR2 FQNEAQ (reference sequence).

In the case of this clonotype: It may be a read error: a sequence one base away is much more abundant. The rearrangement joins TRBV7-9 to TRBJ1-1; maybe TRBD1 (5 bases). Germline V lookup: CDR1 SEHNR, CDR2 FQNEAQ (reference sequence). The CDR3 spans 15 residues. Trimming removed 2 bases from V and 4 bases from J, with 14 bases in between. CDR3 loop: CASSLMGGLSTEAFF. DNA for the CDR3: TGTGCCAGCAGCTTAATGGGGGGATTGAGCACTGAAGCTTTCTTT.

As concerns this clonotype: This clone may be a read error of a much larger clone one base away. V gene TRBV7-9 combines with J gene TRBJ2-2; either TRBD1 or TRBD2 may supply D (5 bases each). The CDR3 contains 14 residues. Germline assignment: CDR1 SEHNR and CDR2 FQNEAQ (reference sequence). The CDR3 sequence: CATSPGWNTGEQFF. The CDR3 coding sequence is TGTGCCACCAGTCCAGGGTGGAACACCGGGGAGCAGTTTTTT.

V gene TRBV28 combines with J gene TRBJ2-7; D is ambiguous. The germline CDR1 and CDR2 sequences are MDHEN and SYDVKM. The V end was cut by 0 bases, the J end by 1 base, with 10 bases between. This CDR3 is 15 amino acids long. The chain's CDR3 is CASSLWDNSSYEQYF. DNA for the CDR3: TGTGCCAGCAGTTTATGGGATAACTCGTCCTACGAGCAGTACTTC.

Comment on this clonotype: Compared with germline, one end of the junction differs, possibly owing to a read error. CDR3 region: CVSSTGQPVNTEAFF. The CDR3 coding sequence is TGCGTCAGCAGCACAGGACAGCCGGTGAACACTGAAGCTTTCTTT. This chain uses TRBV5-1 with TRBJ1-1, with D perhaps matching TRBD1 (6 bases). The CDR3 loop spans 15 amino acids. Germline CDR1 reads SGHRS; CDR2 reads YFSETQ. Looking up the rest from reference TRBV5-1 and TRBJ1-1 gives the full variable domain: KAGVTQTPRYLIKTRGQQVTLSCSPISGHRSVSWYQQTPGQGLQFLFEYFSETQRNKGNFPGRFSGRQFSNSRSEMNVSTLELGDSALYLCVSSTGQPVNTEAFFGQGTRLTVV.

With regard to this clonotype: The conserved phenylalanine or tryptophan is not found at the CDR3 terminus, so this likely reflects a read error. V usage is TRBV27 and J usage is TRBJ2-1, with D possibly TRBD1 on 6 matching bases. The germline V gene has CDR1 MNHEY and CDR2 SMNVEV (reference sequence). The V end lost 3 bases, the J end lost 6 bases, and 12 bases lay between the germline ends. CDR3 length: 14 residues. DNA for the CDR3: TGTGCCAGCAGTTTCGTACAGGGTGGCAATGAGCAGTTCATC. It codes for CASSFVQGGNEQFI.

In its sample, this clonotype was seen a few times. The chain recombines TRBV20-1 with TRBJ1-5; D ambiguous. CDR1 is DFQATT and CDR2 is SNEGSKA in the germline V gene (reference sequence). V was trimmed by 4 bases and J by 4 bases, leaving 8 bases between them. The CDR3 runs to 12 residues. CDR3 coding DNA: TGCAGTGCTATCACCCAGAATCAGCCCCAGCATTTT. As protein: CSAITQNQPQHF.

Remarks on this clonotype: This CDR3 fails to terminate in the conserved phenylalanine or tryptophan, so it likely reflects a read error. The genes are TRBV6-5 and TRBJ2-1; D is unclear. CDR3 length: 14 amino acids. With 5 bases removed from V and 6 bases from J, the gap between germline ends came to 14 bases. Germline V gene lookup returns CDR1 MNHEY and CDR2 SVGAGI. CDR3 sequence (DNA): TGTGCCAGCAGTACGGGTGGGTTATGCAATGAGCAGTTCTAC. Translating gives CASSTGGLCNEQFY.

V is TRBV11-2 and J is TRBJ2-7; D is uncertain. Germline V gives CDR1 SGHAT, CDR2 FQNNGV. CDR3 size: 15 residues. Deletions cut 5 bases from V and 13 bases from J, with 27 bases between. The CDR3 DNA sequence: TGTGCCAGCAGCCGAAGCGTGCCTTCCTCCTACGAGCGCTACTTC. Translation: CASSRSVPSSYERYF. Full variable domain (missing parts from reference TRBV11-2 and TRBJ2-7): EAGVAQSPRYKIIEKRQSVAFWCNPISGHATLYWYQQILGQGPKLLIQFQNNGVVDDSQLPKDRFSAERLKGVDSTLKIQPAKLEDSAVYLCASSRSVPSSYERYFGPGTRLTVT.

The chain joins TRBV6-1 to TRBJ2-7, with no clear D. Trimming took 7 bases from V and 0 from J, leaving 16 bases between them. This CDR3 is 15 amino acids long. Germline CDR1 is MNHNS and CDR2 is SASEGT. CDR3 DNA: TGTGCCAGCAATTTATCCACCGTCCTCTCCTACGAGCAGTACTTC. It encodes CASNLSTVLSYEQYF.

The count of this clonotype is one. The V gene is TRBV14, the J gene TRBJ1-2, with 8 bases that match TRBD1. The CDR3 covers 16 residues. J lost 11 bases, V lost 6 bases, and 20 bases had no gene match. Per germline, CDR1 SGHDN and CDR2 FVKESK. CDR3 loop: CASSPYDQGADCGYTF. For the CDR3, the DNA is TGTGCCAGCAGTCCATATGACCAGGGGGCCGACTGTGGTTACACCTTC.

With regard to this clonotype: A much larger clone sits a single nucleotide away, making a read error possible. This chain uses TRBV10-3 with TRBJ2-1; 7 bases are shared with TRBD2. This CDR3 is built from 15 residues. In germline, CDR1 is ENHRY, CDR2 SYGVKD. DNA for the CDR3: TGTGCCATCAGTGACCAACAACGGGAGCGGGATGAGCAGCTCTTC. It translates to CAISDQQRERDEQLF.

Of note for this clonotype: Since a much larger clone is just one base distant, this may be a read error. The chain is built from TRBV7-8 and TRBJ2-3, with D perhaps TRBD1 or TRBD2 (6 bases each). Between the trimmed V and J ends, which lost 0 bases and 2 bases, there was a span of 15 bases. This CDR3 region has 17 residues. Germline CDR1 reads SGHVS; CDR2 reads FQNEAQ. The chain's CDR3 is CASSLAGGPPSTDTQYF. In nucleotides, the CDR3 is TGTGCCAGCAGCTTAGCGGGGGGCCCCCCCTCCACAGATACGCAGTATTTT.

This clonotype was counted many times. The genes are TRBV28 and TRBJ1-5, with no clear D. Trimming took off 4 bases at V and 3 bases at J, with 7 bases between the two ends. Germline CDR1 reads MDHEN; CDR2 reads SYDVKM. The CDR3 has 13 amino acids. The DNA of the CDR3 is TGTGCCAGCAGTTCGTCCCACAATCAGCCCCAGCATTTT. It yields the protein CASSSSHNQPQHF.

With regard to this clonotype: In this CDR3 the conserved last residue, phenylalanine or tryptophan, is missing, so a read error is likely. The J gene is TRBJ2-1, the V gene TRBV12-3 or TRBV12-4, with D unclear. The CDR3 has 12 amino acids. The ends were cut back, 3 bases at V and 3 bases at J, with 3 bases in the middle. The CDR3 loop reads CASSLVYNEQFL. The CDR3, as DNA: TGTGCCAGCAGTTTGGTCTACAATGAGCAGTTCTTA.

A note on this clonotype: A much more abundant neighbour one base away suggests this may be a read error. V is TRBV28 and J is TRBJ2-2, with no clear D. This CDR3 region has 14 residues. Germline CDR1 and CDR2: MDHEN and SYDVKM. CDR3: CTSSSGRSAGELFF. Written as DNA, the CDR3 is TGTACCAGCAGTTCTGGTCGGTCGGCCGGGGAGCTGTTTTTT.

A remark on this clonotype: One end of the junction is discordant with germline, which a read error may explain. The chain employs TRBV14 and TRBJ2-6; no clear D. Germline assignment: CDR1 SGHDN and CDR2 FVKESK. The CDR3 is 15 amino acids. The CDR3 loop reads CASSQGAVRANVLAF. In nucleotides, the CDR3 is TGTGCCAGCAGCCAAGGCGCAGTTAGGGCTAACGTCCTGGCTTTC.

The J gene is TRBJ1-5, the V gene TRBV6-2 or TRBV6-3; the match to TRBD1 covers 7 bases. The CDR3 is 14 amino acids. The ends lost 11 bases at V and 1 base at J; junction bases unmatched: 8. Germline V gene lookup returns CDR1 MNHEY and CDR2 SVGEGT. CDR3 loop: CAGTGVMSNQPQHF. The CDR3 coding sequence is TGTGCCGGTACAGGGGTAATGAGCAATCAGCCCCAGCATTTT.

This clonotype was picked up many times. The rearrangement joins TRBV5-4 to TRBJ2-6, with TRBD2 matching over 8 bases. The CDR3 sequence is 15 residues long. Germline assignment: CDR1 SGHNT and CDR2 YYREEE (reference sequence). The V gene end was trimmed by 3 bases and the J gene end by 2 bases; junction bases not matched to a gene: 1. This CDR3 reads CASSSGRAGANVLTF. CDR3 bases: TGTGCCAGCAGCTCCGGGAGGGCTGGGGCCAACGTCCTGACTTTC. Variable domain in full (rest from reference TRBV5-4 and TRBJ2-6): ETGVTQSPTHLIKTRGQQVTLRCSSQSGHNTVSWYQQALGQGPQFIFQYYREEENGRGNFPPRFSGLQFPNYSSELNVNALELDDSALYLCASSSGRAGANVLTFGAGSRLTVL.

This clonotype was seen ten or more times. The J gene is TRBJ2-5, the V gene TRBV5-1; maybe TRBD1 (6 bases). Germline V CDR1 and CDR2: SGHRS, YFSETQ. The CDR3 sequence is 13 residues long. V was trimmed by 5 bases and J by 5 bases, leaving 13 bases between them. DNA of the CDR3: TGCGCCAGCAGGCCTAACACAGGGGAGACCCAGTACTTC. This sequence encodes CASRPNTGETQYF.